The clone carrying this TCR beta chain appeared a few times. The data were taken from a study of T cell changes during pregnancy in multiple sclerosis. V lost 1 base to trimming and J lost 2 bases; unmatched junction nucleotides: 8. Germline loops: CDR1 LGHNA, CDR2 YNFKEQ. The length of the CDR3 is 18 residues. Method: immunoSEQ multiplex PCR; TCRdb's copy keeps in-frame clones and lacks some. The sample has roughly 45,000 clones, over 90% seen once; the top ten hold around 6.4%. The receptor comes from a female donor with multiple sclerosis, enrolled in a pregnancy study. The genes are TRBV4-2 and TRBJ2-1, with 10 bases fitting TRBD2. Sequencing was performed on CD8+ T cells from peripheral blood mononuclear cells, taken in the first trimester of pregnancy. CDR3 sequence reads: CASSQVSSGRGTYNEQFF. The CDR3, as DNA: TGTGCCAGCAGCCAAGTTTCTAGCGGGAGAGGAACCTACAATGAGCAGTTCTTC.